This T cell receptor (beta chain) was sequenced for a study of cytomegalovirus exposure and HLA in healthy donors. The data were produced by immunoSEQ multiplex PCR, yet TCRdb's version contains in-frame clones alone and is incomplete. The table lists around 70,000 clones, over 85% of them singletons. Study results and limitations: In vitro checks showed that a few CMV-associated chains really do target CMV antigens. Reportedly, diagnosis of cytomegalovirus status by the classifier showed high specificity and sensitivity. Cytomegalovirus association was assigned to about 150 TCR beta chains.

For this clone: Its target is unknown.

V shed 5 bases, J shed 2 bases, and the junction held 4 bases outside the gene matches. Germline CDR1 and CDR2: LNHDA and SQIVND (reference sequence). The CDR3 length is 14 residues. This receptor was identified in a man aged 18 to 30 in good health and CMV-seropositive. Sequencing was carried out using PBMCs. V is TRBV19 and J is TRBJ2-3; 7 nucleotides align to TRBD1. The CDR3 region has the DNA TGTGCCAGTAGTCGAGGGGGCACCACAGATACGCAGTATTTT. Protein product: CASSRGGTTDTQYF.